A selection of T cell receptor beta chains follows, all from one sample in a study of blood T cell repertoires in COVID-19. Clones were read by immunoSEQ multiplex PCR, and TCRdb kept only the in-frame ones, dropping some. The repertoire holds about 400,000 clones, with 75% to 90% as singletons. Input material: peripheral blood. These receptors were obtained from a woman aged 60-70 years with COVID-19, enrolled during active disease. Each CDR3 is given with its conserved first and last residue. D genes are given only for firm matches. Clone sizes are given selectively: once, few, many, or a class where the clone is expanded.

V	size	J	D	DNA	CDR3
TRBV12-3/TRBV12-4	.	TRBJ2-7	.	TGTGCCAGCAGTCTCGGGGGACACGAGCAGTACTTC	CASSLGGHEQYF
TRBV30	.	TRBJ1-1	.	TGTGCCTGGAGGGGGGGAGTTAACACTGAAGCTTTCTTT	CAWRGGVNTEAFF
TRBV5-1	.	TRBJ2-5	.	TGCGCCAGCAGCTCCGGGTCCTCATTCGAGGAGACCCAGTACTTC	CASSSGSSFEETQYF
TRBV5-5	.	TRBJ1-2	.	TGTGCCAGCAGCTTGGAGGCGGGTGAGGGCTATGGCTACACCTTC	CASSLEAGEGYGYTF
TRBV7-8	.	TRBJ1-3	.	TGTGCCAGCAGCCCCATCCCCTCTGGAAACACCATATATTTT	CASSPIPSGNTIYF
TRBV5-1	.	TRBJ2-3	.	TGCGCCAGCAGACCCCACGAGCGGAGCACAGATACGCAGTATTTT	CASRPHERSTDTQYF
TRBV19	.	TRBJ2-5	TRBD2	TGTGCCAGTAGTAAGGGACTACAAGAGACCCAGTACTTC	CASSKGLQETQYF
TRBV10-3	.	TRBJ2-3	TRBD1	TGTGCCATCAGTGGACAGGGGGGGACAGATACGCAGTATTTT	CAISGQGGTDTQYF
TRBV7-3	once	TRBJ2-5	TRBD2	TGTGCCAGCAGCGCTAAACCCCTCAGACTAGCGGGGGGGCAAGAGACCCAGTACTTC	CASSAKPLRLAGGQETQYF
TRBV2	.	TRBJ1-2	TRBD1	TGTGCCAGTAGGGTTCTCACAGGGGGCGGTGTTGTGGGCTACACCTTC	CASRVLTGGGVVGYTF
TRBV12-5	.	TRBJ1-2	TRBD1	TGTGCTAGAACTACCGCCGGGACAGGGAGTGGCTACACCTTC	CARTTAGTGSGYTF
TRBV9	.	TRBJ1-2	TRBD1	TGTGCCAGCAGCGTAGGTTGGACAGGGGGAGAGTATGGCTACACCTTC	CASSVGWTGGEYGYTF
TRBV9	.	TRBJ2-2	TRBD1	TGTGCCAGCAGCCCGAGAGGACAGGGGGCGACCGGGGAGCTGTTTTTT	CASSPRGQGATGELFF
TRBV4-2	.	TRBJ2-1	.	TGTGCCAGCAGCCAACGAGGCAATGAGCAGTTCTTC	CASSQRGNEQFF
TRBV29-1	.	TRBJ1-1	.	TGCAGCGTTGATCACGGTCCATACCGGAACACTGAAGCTTTCTTT	CSVDHGPYRNTEAFF
TRBV7-9	few	TRBJ2-2	.	TGTGCCAGCAGCTTAGATCCAGGGTGGGGAACCGGGGAGCTGTTTTTT	CASSLDPGWGTGELFF